Each of the 32 T cell receptor beta chains below was sequenced from the same sample in a study of T cell responses to AZD1222 COVID-19 vaccine (dated by TCRdb to the early 2020s). Library preparation was by the immunoSEQ multiplex PCR assay. What TCRdb holds here is the immuneACCESS table cut down to in-frame rearrangements. Part of the clones is not present; checked against another copy, under half of the missing clones reflect an unresolved V gene, and the others are unexplained. This sample has around 140,000 clones in its table, and approximately 92% of those were observed once. Around 1.6% of the sample rests with the top ten. Per the publication, the time point label means: baseline before first vaccination. The sample consisted of peripheral blood, taken on day 0 of AZD1222 vaccination. These receptors came from an adult in good health.

The rearrangement uses TRBV5-1 and TRBJ2-3; TRBD1 matches 7 bases. V shed 4 bases and J 3 bases; nucleotides not matched to a gene: 2. This CDR3 is built from 13 residues. The germline CDR1 and CDR2 sequences are SGHRS and YFSETQ. DNA for the CDR3: TGCGCCAGCAGCACGGGACAGACAGATACGCAGTATTTT. This codes for CASSTGQTDTQYF.

The chain carries TRBV6-2 or TRBV6-3 and TRBJ1-1, with TRBD1 matching 8 bases. V was pared by 0 bases and J by 4 bases, with 7 bases of the junction left unmatched. This CDR3 is built from 16 residues. In germline, CDR1 is MNHEY, CDR2 SVGEGT. The CDR3: CASSYSMAGGGTEAFF. DNA of the CDR3: TGTGCCAGCAGTTACTCCATGGCAGGGGGCGGCACTGAAGCTTTCTTT.

V gene TRBV4-2 combines with J gene TRBJ1-1; no clear D. The CDR3 is made up of 12 amino acids. Trimming pared 6 bases from V and 8 bases from J, leaving 13 bases between. Germline V gene lookup returns CDR1 LGHNA and CDR2 YNFKEQ. CDR3 amino acids: CASSKVGWEAFF. CDR3 coding DNA: TGTGCCAGCAGTAAGGTGGGGTGGGAAGCTTTCTTT.

V usage is TRBV18 and J usage is TRBJ1-1; D may be TRBD1 (5 bases). The V end was cut by 3 bases, the J end by 0 bases, with 14 bases between. The CDR3 loop spans 16 amino acids. CDR1 KGHSH and CDR2 LQKENI come from the germline V gene. This CDR3 is CASSPGGEGMNTEAFF. The CDR3 DNA sequence: TGTGCCAGCTCACCGGGAGGGGAAGGTATGAACACTGAAGCTTTCTTT. The entire variable domain, with the rest obtained from reference TRBV18 and TRBJ1-1, is as follows: NAGVMQNPRHLVRRRGQEARLRCSPMKGHSHVYWYRQLPEEGLKFMVYLQKENIIDESGMPKERFSAEFPKEGPSILRIQQVVRGDSAAYFCASSPGGEGMNTEAFFGQGTRLTVV.

The chain couples TRBV19 to TRBJ1-1, with 8 bases matching TRBD1. V lost 5 bases, J lost 5 bases, and 10 bases stayed unmatched. Germline CDR1 and CDR2: LNHDA and SQIVND (reference sequence). This CDR3 is 15 amino acids long. The CDR3 nucleotides read TGTGCCAGTAGTCGCCATGGGACAGGAAAAACTGAAGCTTTCTTT. Translation gives CASSRHGTGKTEAFF.

The chain joins TRBV3-1 (or the pseudogene TRBV3-2) to TRBJ1-5; no firm D call. CDR1 is LGHDT and CDR2 is YNNKEL in the germline V gene (reference sequence). Trimming took 0 bases from V and 1 from J, leaving 4 bases between them. This CDR3 is 14 amino acids long. CDR3 residues: CASSQDLSNQPQHF. In DNA, the CDR3 is TGTGCCAGCAGCCAAGATCTGAGCAATCAGCCCCAGCATTTT.

The chain employs TRBV5-6 and TRBJ1-1; D is undetermined. The germline V gene encodes CDR1 SGHDT and CDR2 YYEEEE. V was clipped by 1 base and J by 4 bases, with 5 bases between them. This CDR3 has 12 residues. The CDR3 loop is CASSLRLTEAFF. CDR3 nucleotides: TGTGCCAGCAGCTTGCGGCTCACTGAAGCTTTCTTT.

V is TRBV5-6 and J is TRBJ2-3, with a tentative D call TRBD2 (7 bases). The CDR3 contains 15 residues. V dropped 0 bases and J dropped 2 bases, with 10 bases sitting between them. In germline, CDR1 is SGHDT, CDR2 YYEEEE. The CDR3 spells CASSLAGGYTDTQYF. Written as DNA, the CDR3 is TGTGCCAGCAGCTTGGCGGGGGGCTACACAGATACGCAGTATTTT.

The CDR3 region has the DNA TGTGCCAGCAGTGGCGACCTTGGTGATGACAATGAGCAGTTCTTC. Translating gives CASSGDLGDDNEQFF. The V call is TRBV25-1, the J call TRBJ2-1; no definite D call. The CDR3 totals 15 residues. Germline V gene data show CDR1 as MGHDK and CDR2 as SYGVNS. The germline V and J ends were trimmed by 4 bases and 5 bases, with 15 bases remaining between them.

This chain connects TRBV7-6 to TRBJ2-1; 9 bases match TRBD1. Germline CDR1 reads SGHVS; CDR2 reads FNYEAQ. The CDR3 covers 15 residues. V shed 5 bases, J shed 4 bases, and the junction held 6 bases outside the gene matches. The CDR3 DNA reads TGTGCCAGCAGCACACTACAGGGGGCTTACAATGAGCAGTTCTTC. Translated: CASSTLQGAYNEQFF.

The chain couples TRBV6-5 to TRBJ2-4, with 7 bases identical to TRBD1. The V gene's germline CDR1 is MNHEY and CDR2 SVGAGI. This CDR3 has 15 residues. J gave up 7 bases and V 6 bases, and 12 bases lay outside the gene matches. CDR3 DNA: TGTGCCAGCAGAAAGGCCGGTGACAGGGTGAACATTCAGTACTTC. Residues: CASRKAGDRVNIQYF.

The chain links TRBV7-3 to TRBJ2-3, with TRBD2 matching over 9 bases. Germline CDR1 and CDR2: SGHTA and FQGTGA. Trimming took 1 base from V and 0 from J; bases not matched to a gene: 8. The CDR3 has 18 amino acids. The chain's CDR3 is CASSLKAGGLTSTDTQYF. The CDR3 DNA follows: TGTGCCAGCAGCTTAAAAGCGGGAGGCTTAACTAGCACAGATACGCAGTATTTT.

This chain connects TRBV19 to TRBJ2-2; 14 positions match TRBD2. The ends lost 5 bases at V and 0 bases at J; junction bases unmatched: 5. The CDR3 spans 18 residues. The V gene's germline CDR1 is LNHDA and CDR2 SQIVND (reference sequence). Here the CDR3 DNA reads TGTGCCAGTAGTTTGGGACTAGCGGGAGTTCCGAACACCGGGGAGCTGTTTTTT. It encodes CASSLGLAGVPNTGELFF. The variable domain in full, with the rest retrieved from reference TRBV19 and TRBJ2-2, is DGGITQSPKYLFRKEGQNVTLSCEQNLNHDAMYWYRQDPGQGLRLIYYSQIVNDFQKGDIAEGYSVSREKKESFPLTVTSAQKNPTAFYLCASSLGLAGVPNTGELFFGEGSRLTVL.

The V and J genes are TRBV5-1 and TRBJ2-1; D is perhaps TRBD1 (6 bases). Germline CDR1 reads SGHRS; CDR2 reads YFSETQ. This CDR3 region has 15 residues. Trimming took 4 bases from V and 5 from J, leaving 16 bases between them. CDR3 protein: CASSPGLRQDNEQFF. CDR3 nucleotides: TGCGCCAGCAGCCCTGGACTCCGACAGGACAATGAGCAGTTCTTC.

The chain is built from TRBV19 and TRBJ1-2; D unresolved. CDR3 size: 12 residues. Trimming took 5 bases from V and 8 from J, leaving 12 bases between them. The germline V gene has CDR1 LNHDA and CDR2 SQIVND (reference sequence). The DNA of the CDR3 is TGTGCCAGTAGTCGCGCAGCCATCGGCTACACCTTC. The encoded protein is CASSRAAIGYTF.

The table lists this clone with a few counts. This chain links TRBV7-2 with TRBJ2-3; no clear D gene. The CDR3 extends over 13 amino acids. Germline-derived CDR1 and CDR2 are SGHTA and FQGNSA. Deletions cut 2 bases from V and 4 bases from J, with 7 bases between. Written as DNA, the CDR3 is TGTGCCAGCAGCTTAAGATCATCAGATACGCAGTATTTT. It codes for CASSLRSSDTQYF.

The chain is built from TRBV5-5 and TRBJ1-4, with a possible D match to TRBD1 (5 bases). Trimming pared 4 bases from V and 8 bases from J, leaving 15 bases between. Looked up from germline, CDR1 is SGHKS and CDR2 is YYEKEE (reference sequence). This CDR3 spans 14 amino acids. The CDR3 reads CASSPSAGVEKLFF. CDR3 bases: TGTGCCAGCAGCCCTTCCGCGGGGGTCGAAAAACTGTTTTTT.

This chain connects TRBV28 to TRBJ1-2, with a weak D call TRBD1 (6 bases). In germline, CDR1 is MDHEN, CDR2 SYDVKM. With 7 bases removed from V and 5 bases from J, the gap between germline ends came to 17 bases. This CDR3 spans 14 amino acids. CDR3 DNA: TGTGCCAGCATCAGGCCGGGGGGGGCTTATGGCTACACCTTC. Translation: CASIRPGGAYGYTF.

The chain combines TRBV10-3 with TRBJ2-7; 10 bases agree with TRBD1. Germline V lookup: CDR1 ENHRY, CDR2 SYGVKD. The CDR3 runs 13 residues. With 6 bases clipped from V and 5 bases from J, the junction kept 4 bases outside the gene matches. DNA of the CDR3: TGTGCCATCAGAGAGACAGGGGGCCACGAGCAGTACTTC. Its protein is CAIRETGGHEQYF.

This clone was seen only once. This chain connects TRBV7-9 to TRBJ2-1; D is possibly TRBD2 (6 bases). The V gene's germline CDR1 is SEHNR and CDR2 FQNEAQ (reference sequence). Deletions cut 5 bases from V and 4 bases from J, with 27 bases between. The CDR3 runs 19 residues. CDR3 sequence (DNA): TGTGCCAGCAGCCCAAAATTAACCCTTATAGCGGAGGAATACAATGAGCAGTTCTTC. Translation: CASSPKLTLIAEEYNEQFF.

This chain connects TRBV7-2 to TRBJ2-3; 13 bases are a match to TRBD2. In germline, CDR1 is SGHTA, CDR2 FQGNSA. Trimming took 3 bases from V and 6 from J; bases not matched to a gene: 9. This CDR3 spans 17 amino acids. This CDR3 reads CASSFRTSGSTQDTQYF. In nucleotides, the CDR3 is TGTGCCAGCAGCTTCCGGACTAGCGGGAGTACACAGGATACGCAGTATTTT.

This chain joins TRBV5-5 and TRBJ2-4; 11 bases match TRBD2. Germline V gene lookup returns CDR1 SGHKS and CDR2 YYEKEE (reference sequence). The V gene end was trimmed by 5 bases and the J gene end by 7 bases; junction bases not matched to a gene: 5. The CDR3 spans 14 residues. The CDR3 nucleotides are TGTGCCAGCAGTCAACTAGCGGGAGAGAACATTCAGTACTTC. It specifies CASSQLAGENIQYF.

The genes are TRBV2 and TRBJ1-5, with D hard to call. Trimming left V 4 bases short and J 0 bases short, with 7 bases between. Germline values: CDR1 SNHLY, CDR2 FYNNEI. This CDR3 has 14 residues. The CDR3 loop reads CASSASNSNQPQHF. DNA of the CDR3: TGTGCCAGCAGTGCTTCGAATAGCAATCAGCCCCAGCATTTT. The full variable domain, completed using reference TRBV2 and TRBJ1-5, is EPEVTQTPSHQVTQMGQEVILRCVPISNHLYFYWYRQILGQKVEFLVSFYNNEISEKSEIFDDQFSVERPDGSNFTLKIRSTKLEDSAMYFCASSASNSNQPQHFGDGTRLSIL.

V usage is TRBV11-2 and J usage is TRBJ2-2, with 7 nucleotides matching TRBD2. Unmatched junction bases numbered 10, after V lost 5 bases and J lost 4 bases. In germline, CDR1 is SGHAT, CDR2 FQNNGV. This CDR3 is built from 16 residues. CDR3 DNA sequence: TGTGCCAGCAGCCTAGGACTAGGAGGCCCCACCGGGGAGCTGTTTTTT. It specifies CASSLGLGGPTGELFF.

This chain uses TRBV12-3 or TRBV12-4 with TRBJ1-1, with a possible D match to TRBD1 (6 bases). V lost 3 bases, J lost 5 bases, and 10 bases lay in between. CDR3 length equals 13 residues. The CDR3 sequence: CASSFQGKTEAFF. CDR3 nucleotide sequence: TGTGCCAGCAGTTTCCAGGGGAAGACTGAAGCTTTCTTT.

V usage is TRBV6-5 and J usage is TRBJ1-2; D call uncertain. Trimming removed 5 bases from V and 8 bases from J, with 12 bases in between. Germline-derived CDR1 and CDR2 are MNHEY and SVGAGI. This CDR3 has 12 residues. The CDR3 spells CASSKSDLGYTF. DNA of the CDR3: TGTGCCAGCAGTAAAAGCGATTTGGGCTACACCTTC.

CDR3 sequence: CASSLGGTEPNEQFF. For the CDR3, the DNA is TGTGCCAGCAGCTTAGGGGGGACTGAGCCCAATGAGCAGTTCTTC. The gene calls are TRBV11-2 and TRBJ2-1; D possibly corresponds to TRBD2 (6 bases). Per germline, CDR1 SGHAT and CDR2 FQNNGV. This CDR3 is built from 15 residues. V was clipped by 1 base and J by 6 bases, with 13 bases between them.

The chain couples TRBV7-9 to TRBJ2-2, with D perhaps matching TRBD1 or TRBD2 (5 bases each). Germline-derived CDR1 and CDR2 are SEHNR and FQNEAQ (reference sequence). The CDR3 is 15 residues long. V was shortened by 11 bases and J by 5 bases, with 21 bases between the two germline ends. The CDR3 loop is CAGIRGDPRTGELFF. CDR3 coding DNA: TGTGCCGGGATAAGAGGGGACCCTAGAACCGGGGAGCTGTTTTTT.

The chain joins TRBV5-4 to TRBJ2-3; 7 positions agree with TRBD2. This CDR3 has 16 amino acids. Looked up from germline, CDR1 is SGHNT and CDR2 is YYREEE (reference sequence). Losses at the gene ends were 4 bases for V and 4 bases for J; bases not matched to a gene: 12. The CDR3 sequence is CASSPGASGLSDTQYF. CDR3 DNA sequence: TGTGCCAGCAGCCCCGGGGCTAGCGGTCTGTCAGATACGCAGTATTTT.

V usage is TRBV4-1 and J usage is TRBJ2-1; the match to TRBD2 covers 14 bases. The CDR3 runs 20 residues. V was clipped by 4 bases and J by 1 base; unmatched bases: 12. Germline V gene sequence: CDR1 MGHRA, CDR2 YSYEKL. The CDR3 spells CASSPRTGTSGGKSYNEQFF. CDR3 nucleotides: TGCGCCAGCAGCCCGAGAACCGGGACTAGCGGGGGAAAATCCTACAATGAGCAGTTCTTC.

The chain is built from TRBV24-1 and TRBJ2-2; 7 nucleotides agree with TRBD2. The germline V gene encodes CDR1 KGHDR and CDR2 SFDVKD. With V trimmed by 0 bases and J by 2 bases, 2 bases remained unmatched. The CDR3 is 16 amino acids. The CDR3 DNA reads TGTGCCACCAGTGATTTGGGCGGGGGAAACACCGGGGAGCTGTTTTTT. It encodes CATSDLGGGNTGELFF.

This clone has only one observation. The chain employs TRBV7-8 and TRBJ2-7; 9 nucleotides line up with TRBD2. Trimming took 7 bases from V and 2 from J; bases not matched to a gene: 9. This CDR3 is 15 amino acids long. CDR1 and CDR2 from the germline V gene are SGHVS and FQNEAQ. DNA for the CDR3: TGTGCCAGCACCCAGGGACTAGCAGACACCTACGAGCAGTACTTC. It codes for CASTQGLADTYEQYF.